This T cell receptor beta chain was captured by sequencing in a study of T cell responses to AZD1222 COVID-19 vaccine. Findings and caveats of the study: It should be noted that donors were predominantly white British and more often female, and clonal diversity was possibly underestimated.

On this clone: Its antigen is undetermined.

The repertoire was sequenced with immunoSEQ multiplex PCR; TCRdb's copy has only in-frame clones and lacks some. The sample lists some 120,000 clones; around 90% were seen once. Germline V CDR1 and CDR2: MNHEY, SVGAGI. CDR3 length: 14 residues. The ends were cut back, 6 bases at V and 1 base at J, with 9 bases in the middle. This clonotype was obtained from an adult in good health. The input for sequencing was peripheral blood, taken on day 0 of AZD1222 vaccination. V usage is TRBV6-5 and J usage is TRBJ2-2; the D is unclear. CDR3 sequence reads: CASSPDGNTGELFF. The CDR3 bases are TGTGCCAGCAGCCCGGACGGGAACACCGGGGAGCTGTTTTTT.